The text below deals with one TCR beta chain. The source of the sample is a study of control samples from healthy donors and cancer patients. With 6 bases removed from V and 8 bases from J, the gap between germline ends came to 16 bases. This CDR3 is built from 13 residues. The method was immunoSEQ multiplex PCR; TCRdb's version includes in-frame clones alone and lacks a portion of them. The table shows around 100,000 clones, with roughly 88% occurring only once. Sequencing input: blood. The V and J genes are TRBV12-3 or TRBV12-4 and TRBJ1-2, with D tentatively TRBD1 (6 bases). This receptor was obtained from a man aged 30 to 39 in good health. The CDR3 nucleotides read TGTGCCAGCAGCCTAACGACAGGTGGAGGCTACACCTTC. Residues: CASSLTTGGGYTF.